This T cell receptor beta chain is drawn from a study of blood T cell repertoires in COVID-19. About the study: Samples taken during acute and convalescent COVID-19 were collected in the United States, Italy and Spain.

The table came from immunoSEQ multiplex PCR; TCRdb's copy has only in-frame clones and leaves some out. The sample holds 200,000 to 300,000 clones, roughly 80% seen once. The CDR3 is made up of 15 amino acids. From germline, CDR1 is MRHNA and CDR2 SNTAGT. Germline trimming cut 6 bases from V and 7 bases from J; bases unmatched to any gene: 8. This clone was recorded once. The clonotype originates from a woman older than 75 with acute or convalescent COVID-19. This chain uses TRBV6-4 with TRBJ2-1, with TRBD2 matching 11 bases. The sample comprised peripheral blood. CDR3 sequence reads: CASRETSGTTNEQFF. The CDR3 DNA follows: TGTGCCAGCAGGGAGACTAGCGGGACTACAAATGAGCAGTTCTTC.